The source of this TCR beta chain is a study of T cell responses to AZD1222 COVID-19 vaccine. Study at large: Both about-4-week and about-12-week second-dose recipients were combined. Study conclusions and caveats: Unmutated variant regions are reportedly the target of nearly half of TCRs that are spike-specific. Just six AZD1222 recipients were seropositive at baseline.

Generated by immunoSEQ multiplex PCR, the TCRdb table keeps only in-frame clones and is missing some. The sample lists roughly 130,000 clones; 80% to 90% were seen once. A remark on this clone: The antigen is unknown.

CDR1 and CDR2 (germline): MNHEY, SVGAGI. The CDR3 length is 13 residues. V was pared by 6 bases and J by 7 bases, with 13 bases between. The sequencing used peripheral blood, collected on day 0 of AZD1222 vaccination. This sequence joins TRBV6-5 and TRBJ1-5, with D tentatively TRBD1 (6 bases). This TCR was sampled from an adult in good health. The CDR3 region is CASRIIGGQPQHF. In DNA form, the CDR3 reads TGTGCCAGCAGAATAATCGGGGGCCAGCCCCAGCATTTT.